This passage covers 27 T cell receptor beta chains from one sample sequenced in a study of blood T cells in healthy people across ages. A J-beta primer mix and a sample-barcoded 5' primer were used in a second PCR of roughly 6 to 12 cycles. Each CDR3 protein gets one entry after TCRdb re-called the 5' RACE reads with MiXCR. The profile shows under 750,000 distinct CDR3 sequences, more than 45% of them singletons. Source material: blood. The receptors come from a man aged 80 or over in good health.

The chain is built from TRBV6-4 and TRBJ2-3; D remains ambiguous. Trimming left V 3 bases short and J 3 bases short, with 10 bases between. CDR1 is MRHNA, CDR2 SNTAGT, per germline. The CDR3 is 14 amino acids. CDR3 DNA sequence: TGTGCCAGCAGTGATCCACTTGCGACAGATACGCAGTATTTT. Encoded protein: CASSDPLATDTQYF.

This clonotype was observed a handful of times. The gene calls are TRBV7-2 and TRBJ2-3; D is ambiguous. Trimming pared 1 base from V and 6 bases from J, leaving 11 bases between. The CDR3 sequence is 14 residues long. CDR1 and CDR2 (germline): SGHTA, FQGNSA. The CDR3 DNA is TGTGCCAGCAGCTTAGAGTCCCCTCTTGATACGCAGTATTTT. Translating gives CASSLESPLDTQYF.

V usage is TRBV10-1 and J usage is TRBJ1-5; D uncertain. V shed 5 bases and J shed 0 bases, with 11 bases lying between them. CDR1 and CDR2 from the germline V gene are WNHNN and SYGVQD (reference sequence). This CDR3 has 15 residues. As DNA, the CDR3 is TGCGCCAGCAGTCCCTGGGCGGATAGCAATCAGCCCCAGCATTTT. The encoded protein is CASSPWADSNQPQHF.

This clonotype was seen only a few times. This sequence joins TRBV7-2 and TRBJ2-1; weak D call: TRBD1 (5 bases). The CDR3 has 14 residues. V gave up 5 bases and J gave up 8 bases, with 16 bases separating them. Germline CDR1 and CDR2: SGHTA and FQGNSA. This CDR3 is CASSLGASRYEQFF. Written as DNA, the CDR3 is TGTGCCAGCAGCCTAGGGGCCTCTAGGTATGAGCAGTTCTTC.

The gene calls are TRBV9 and TRBJ1-6; no clear D gene. This CDR3 has 14 residues. Trimming took 0 bases from V and 7 from J, leaving 8 bases between them. Germline lookup yields CDR1 SGDLS and CDR2 YYNGEE. The CDR3 is CASSVELGNSPLHF. Here the CDR3 DNA reads TGTGCCAGCAGCGTAGAACTGGGCAATTCACCCCTCCACTTT. The variable domain in full, completed from reference TRBV9 and TRBJ1-6, reads DSGVTQTPKHLITATGQRVTLRCSPRSGDLSVYWYQQSLDQGLQFLIQYYNGEERAKGNILERFSAQQFPDLHSELNLSSLELGDSALYFCASSVELGNSPLHFGNGTRLTVT.

V and J are TRBV18 and TRBJ2-1; no firm D call. V shed 2 bases and J shed 6 bases, with 17 bases lying between them. The CDR3 has 16 residues. Germline CDR1 is KGHSH and CDR2 is LQKENI. The chain's CDR3 is CASSPIRTLSTNEQFF. The DNA for the CDR3 is TGTGCCAGCTCACCAATAAGAACACTGTCGACCAATGAGCAGTTCTTC.

The CDR3 loop reads CASSGSGPEETQYF. The CDR3, as DNA: TGCGCCAGCAGCGGTAGCGGGCCGGAAGAGACCCAGTACTTC. The chain employs TRBV5-1 and TRBJ2-5, with 7 bases that match TRBD2. This CDR3 has 14 residues. V lost 4 bases, J lost 3 bases, and 6 bases stayed unmatched. Germline lookup yields CDR1 SGHRS and CDR2 YFSETQ.

The rearrangement links TRBV7-9 to TRBJ2-7; 12 bases fit TRBD2. CDR1 is SEHNR, CDR2 FQNEAQ, per germline (reference sequence). The CDR3 has 15 amino acids. V was clipped by 4 bases and J by 7 bases; unmatched bases: 8. This chain's CDR3 is CASSSPSGGVREQYF. The DNA of the CDR3 is TGTGCCAGCAGCTCACCTAGCGGGGGGGTGCGGGAGCAGTACTTC.

The CDR3 region has the DNA TGCAGCGGCGCAACAGGGGGCACTGAAGCTTTCTTT. This gives the protein CSGATGGTEAFF. This chain uses TRBV29-1 with TRBJ1-1; 8 bases align to TRBD1. The CDR3 spans 12 residues. Germline V gives CDR1 SQVTM, CDR2 ANQGSEA. Unmatched junction bases numbered 5, after V lost 7 bases and J lost 4 bases.

V and J are TRBV4-1 and TRBJ1-2, with D perhaps TRBD1 (5 bases). The length of the CDR3 is 12 residues. V shed 0 bases and J shed 8 bases, with 7 bases lying between them. In germline, CDR1 is MGHRA, CDR2 YSYEKL. Here the CDR3 DNA reads TGCGCCAGCAGCCAAGATTGGGACGGCTACACCTTC. Its translation is CASSQDWDGYTF.

The chain employs TRBV3-1 and TRBJ2-5, with D hard to call. Trimming removed 8 bases from V and 0 bases from J, with 10 bases in between. The CDR3 is 13 amino acids. The germline V gene encodes CDR1 LGHDT and CDR2 YNNKEL (reference sequence). In DNA form, the CDR3 reads TGTGCCAGCTACGATAGGAACCAAGAGACCCAGTACTTC. Its protein is CASYDRNQETQYF.

CDR3 residues: CASSQARLEAFF. The CDR3 DNA reads as TGTGCCAGCAGCCAAGCCCGCCTTGAAGCTTTCTTT. J is TRBJ1-1 and V is TRBV14; D is unclear. V was clipped by 1 base and J by 7 bases, with 7 bases between them. From germline, CDR1 is SGHDN and CDR2 FVKESK. There are 12 residues in the CDR3.

This CDR3 is CAISERTGETYEQYF. The CDR3 nucleotides read TGTGCCATCAGTGAGAGGACGGGGGAAACTTACGAGCAGTACTTC. The chain joins TRBV10-3 to TRBJ2-4; perhaps TRBD2 as D (6 bases). The last part of the DNA fits TRBJ2-7 better; the J call may be wrong. The germline V gene has CDR1 ENHRY and CDR2 SYGVKD. The CDR3 spans 15 residues.

This chain uses TRBV29-1 with TRBJ2-7; unclear D gene. The length of the CDR3 is 13 residues. Trimming removed 6 bases at V and 0 bases at J, with 12 bases between. Germline-derived CDR1 and CDR2 are SQVTM and ANQGSEA. The CDR3, as DNA: TGCAGCGTCCAAGGGCCCCGCTCCTACGAGCAGTACTTC. Its protein product is CSVQGPRSYEQYF.

This sequence joins TRBV7-2 and TRBJ1-2, with no clear D. The V and J ends lost 4 bases and 8 bases respectively, with 14 bases between them. This CDR3 is 13 amino acids long. Looked up from germline, CDR1 is SGHTA and CDR2 is FQGNSA. The CDR3 sequence is CASSSALPGGYTF. For the CDR3, the DNA is TGTGCCAGCAGCTCCGCCCTCCCCGGGGGCTACACCTTC.

This clonotype was seen a few times. This sequence joins TRBV12-3 or TRBV12-4 and TRBJ2-1; TRBD1 might be the D (6 bases). The V and J ends lost 6 bases and 3 bases respectively, with 18 bases between them. This CDR3 has 16 amino acids. CDR3 nucleotide sequence: TGTGCCAGCAGCCCCCAACAGGGCAACTACTACAATGAGCAGTTCTTC. Translated, it gives CASSPQQGNYYNEQFF.

The V and J genes are TRBV29-1 and TRBJ2-5; 9 bases map to TRBD2. The germline V gene encodes CDR1 SQVTM and CDR2 ANQGSEA. Trimming removed 4 bases from V and 5 bases from J; junction bases left unmatched: 11. The CDR3 totals 15 residues. CDR3 coding DNA: TGCAGCGTTGTAATAGGGCGGGGGGGCCTCGAGACCCAGTACTTC. This sequence encodes CSVVIGRGGLETQYF.

CDR3 residues: CASTTNGGANQPQHF. The CDR3 region has the DNA TGTGCCAGCACCACGAACGGGGGAGCCAATCAGCCCCAGCATTTT. The chain employs TRBV28 and TRBJ1-5, with D possibly being TRBD1 (5 bases). CDR1 is MDHEN, CDR2 SYDVKM, per germline. The germline V and J ends were trimmed by 7 bases and 3 bases, with 16 bases remaining between them. This CDR3 is 15 amino acids long.

This rearrangement joins TRBV9 to TRBJ2-7; no definite D call. CDR1 and CDR2 (germline): SGDLS, YYNGEE. The CDR3 has 13 residues. Trimming took 0 bases from V and 2 from J, leaving 6 bases between them. The CDR3 reads CASSVGTAYEQYF. CDR3 nucleotide sequence: TGTGCCAGCAGCGTAGGTACAGCCTACGAGCAGTACTTC.

The chain couples TRBV29-1 to TRBJ2-5; D might be TRBD1 (5 bases). The V gene's germline CDR1 is SQVTM and CDR2 ANQGSEA. This CDR3 has 14 residues. V shed 5 bases and J shed 3 bases, with 16 bases lying between them. CDR3 coding DNA: TGCAGCGTTCCCGGCCCTGGGGCAGAAGAGACCCAGTACTTC. Translation gives CSVPGPGAEETQYF.

This clonotype has ten or more counts. The V and J genes are TRBV6-5 and TRBJ2-1; D may be TRBD1 (5 bases). The CDR3 runs to 13 residues. Germline loops: CDR1 MNHEY, CDR2 SVGAGI. V dropped 0 bases and J dropped 9 bases, with 9 bases sitting between them. The CDR3 protein is CASSYSERGEQFF. CDR3 nucleotides: TGTGCCAGCAGTTACTCTGAAAGGGGTGAGCAGTTCTTC.

This chain joins TRBV7-2 and TRBJ2-7, with D perhaps matching TRBD1 or TRBD2 (5 bases each). V was clipped by 5 bases and J by 0 bases, with 11 bases between them. CDR1 SGHTA and CDR2 FQGNSA come from the germline V gene. The CDR3 is 14 amino acids. The CDR3 nucleotides are TGTGCCAGCAGCCTCCGGGACCTCTCCTACGAGCAGTACTTC. It specifies CASSLRDLSYEQYF. Supplemented by reference TRBV7-2 and TRBJ2-7, the full variable domain reads GAGVSQSPSNKVTEKGKDVELRCDPISGHTALYWYRQSLGQGLEFLIYFQGNSAPDKSGLPSDRFSAERTGGSVSTLTIQRTQQEDSAVYLCASSLRDLSYEQYFGPGTRLTVT.

The chain couples TRBV7-3 to TRBJ2-5; tentative D call: TRBD2 (6 bases). The germline CDR1 and CDR2 sequences are SGHTA and FQGTGA. The CDR3 sequence is 16 residues long. V was cut by 2 bases and J by 3 bases, with 16 bases left in between. The CDR3 DNA sequence: TGTGCCAGCAGCTTATTGGGAGGTGCTATGGAAGAGACCCAGTACTTC. It yields the protein CASSLLGGAMEETQYF.

The genes are TRBV7-2 and TRBJ2-4; D possibly corresponds to TRBD1 (6 bases). CDR3 length: 13 residues. V was pared by 5 bases and J by 12 bases, with 17 bases between. Looked up from germline, CDR1 is SGHTA and CDR2 is FQGNSA. The DNA for the CDR3 is TGTGCCAGCAGCCCCCTCGGGACACCCAGTCAGTACTTC. As protein: CASSPLGTPSQYF.

J is TRBJ2-3 and V is TRBV20-1, with D possibly being TRBD2 (5 bases). The CDR3 length is 13 residues. CDR1 and CDR2 from the germline V gene are DFQATT and SNEGSKA (reference sequence). V was clipped by 6 bases and J by 2 bases, with 12 bases between them. CDR3 protein: CSAREHTTDTQYF. The CDR3 nucleotides read TGCAGTGCAAGGGAGCATACCACAGATACGCAGTATTTT.

The chain carries TRBV4-1 and TRBJ2-3, with D possibly matching TRBD2 (5 bases). The CDR3 is 15 residues long. Trimming stripped 4 bases from V and 2 bases from J, with 13 bases between. Germline V gene data show CDR1 as MGHRA and CDR2 as YSYEKL. CDR3 coding DNA: TGCGCCAGCAGCCCGTGGGCGGGCCCCACAGATACGCAGTATTTT. Protein sequence: CASSPWAGPTDTQYF.

The sample holds a few counts of this clonotype. This rearrangement joins TRBV4-1 to TRBJ2-3; maybe TRBD1 (5 bases). Between the trimmed V and J ends, which lost 1 base and 3 bases, there was a span of 14 bases. This CDR3 region has 16 residues. CDR1 is MGHRA and CDR2 is YSYEKL in the germline V gene. In DNA form, the CDR3 reads TGCGCCAGCAGCCAAGTCCGCTCAAAGGGGACAGATACGCAGTATTTT. Translating gives CASSQVRSKGTDTQYF.